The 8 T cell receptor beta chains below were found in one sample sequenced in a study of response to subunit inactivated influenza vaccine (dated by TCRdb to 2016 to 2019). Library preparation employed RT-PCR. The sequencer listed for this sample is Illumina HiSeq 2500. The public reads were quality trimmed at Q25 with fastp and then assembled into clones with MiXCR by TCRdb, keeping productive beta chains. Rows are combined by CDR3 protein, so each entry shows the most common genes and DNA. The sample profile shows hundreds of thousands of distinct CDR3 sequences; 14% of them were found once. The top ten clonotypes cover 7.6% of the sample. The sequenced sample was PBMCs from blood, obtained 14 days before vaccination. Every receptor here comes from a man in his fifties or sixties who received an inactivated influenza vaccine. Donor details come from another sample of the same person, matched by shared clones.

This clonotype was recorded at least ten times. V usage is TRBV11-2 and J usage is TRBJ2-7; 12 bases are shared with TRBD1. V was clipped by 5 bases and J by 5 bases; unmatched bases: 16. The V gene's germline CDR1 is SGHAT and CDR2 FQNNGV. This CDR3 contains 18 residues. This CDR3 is CASSQGQGATLGFNEQYF. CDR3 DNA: TGTGCCAGCAGCCAGGGACAGGGGGCTACGCTAGGGTTTAACGAGCAGTACTTC.

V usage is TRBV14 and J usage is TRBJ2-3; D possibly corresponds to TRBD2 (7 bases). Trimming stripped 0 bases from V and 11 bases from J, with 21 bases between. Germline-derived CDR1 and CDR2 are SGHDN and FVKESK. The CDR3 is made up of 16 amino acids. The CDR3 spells CASSQDLETGGRLQYF. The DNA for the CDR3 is TGTGCCAGCAGCCAAGATCTTGAGACGGGGGGCCGTTTGCAGTATTTT.

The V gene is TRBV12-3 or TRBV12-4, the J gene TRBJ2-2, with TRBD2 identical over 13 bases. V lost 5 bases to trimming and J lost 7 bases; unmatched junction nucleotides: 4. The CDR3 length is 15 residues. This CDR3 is CASSRTSGSIGELFF. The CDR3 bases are TGTGCCAGCAGTCGGACTAGCGGGAGTATCGGGGAGCTGTTTTTT.

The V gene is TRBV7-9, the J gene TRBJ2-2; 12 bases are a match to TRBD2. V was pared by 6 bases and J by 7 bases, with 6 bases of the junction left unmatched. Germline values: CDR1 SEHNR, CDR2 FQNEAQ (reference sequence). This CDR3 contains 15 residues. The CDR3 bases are TGTGCCAGCAGGACTAGCGGGAGTGTCGGCGGGGAGCTGTTTTTT. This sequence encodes CASRTSGSVGGELFF.

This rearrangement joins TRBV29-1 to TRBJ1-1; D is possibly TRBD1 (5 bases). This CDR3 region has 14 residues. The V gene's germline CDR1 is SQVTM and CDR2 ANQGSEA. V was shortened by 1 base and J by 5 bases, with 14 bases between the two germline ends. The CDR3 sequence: CSVEVSRGKTEAFF. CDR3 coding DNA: TGCAGCGTTGAAGTCTCTAGGGGCAAGACTGAAGCTTTCTTT.

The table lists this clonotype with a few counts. The CDR3 loop is CATSDPRTSGETQYF. The CDR3 DNA follows: TGTGCCACCAGTGATCCCCGGACTAGCGGGGAGACCCAGTACTTC. The J gene is TRBJ2-5, the V gene TRBV24-1; 11 nucleotides agree with TRBD2. V shed 3 bases and J 5 bases; nucleotides not matched to a gene: 4. Germline CDR1 is KGHDR and CDR2 is SFDVKD. This CDR3 is built from 15 residues.

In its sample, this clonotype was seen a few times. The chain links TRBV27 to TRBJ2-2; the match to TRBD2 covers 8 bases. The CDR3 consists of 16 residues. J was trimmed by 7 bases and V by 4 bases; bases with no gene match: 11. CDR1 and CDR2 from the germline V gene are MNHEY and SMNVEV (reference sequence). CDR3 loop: CASSSLYREGHGELFF. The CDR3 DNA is TGTGCCAGCAGTTCCCTTTACCGGGAGGGACACGGGGAGCTGTTTTTT.

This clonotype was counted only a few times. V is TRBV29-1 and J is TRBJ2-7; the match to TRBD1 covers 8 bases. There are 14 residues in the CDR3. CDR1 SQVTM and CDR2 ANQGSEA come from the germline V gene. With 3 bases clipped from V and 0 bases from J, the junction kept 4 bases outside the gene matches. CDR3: CSVDGTGSSYEQYF. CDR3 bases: TGCAGCGTTGATGGGACAGGTAGCTCCTACGAGCAGTACTTC.